Listed here are 12 T cell receptor beta chains from one sample, sequenced in a study of shared clonotypes between healthy human individuals. TCRdb keeps only in-frame clones here, not all; method: immunoSEQ multiplex PCR. The sample yields hundreds of thousands of clones, 90% to 97% seen once. The naive CD8 fraction comprised CD45RO-negative cells positively selected for CCR7 and excluded terminally differentiated effector memory CD45RA+ cells. Sequencing was done on a sample of naive CD8+ T cells sorted from blood. The receptors originated from a woman aged 30 to 39 in good health.

This chain links TRBV27 with TRBJ2-5, with 7 bases that match TRBD1. The CDR3 is 13 amino acids. Trimming cost V 6 bases and J 1 base; bases outside gene matches: 2. Germline values: CDR1 MNHEY, CDR2 SMNVEV (reference sequence). CDR3 protein: CASRGTVQETQYF. CDR3 bases: TGTGCCAGCAGGGGGACAGTCCAAGAGACCCAGTACTTC.

The chain recombines TRBV11-2 with TRBJ1-1; D gene uncertain. The V gene lost 4 bases and the J gene lost 2 bases, with 14 bases spanning the gap. CDR1 and CDR2 (germline): SGHAT, FQNNGV. This CDR3 has 15 amino acids. CDR3 DNA: TGTGCCAGCAGCTCAGAGGCAGGCTATAACACTGAAGCTTTCTTT. Amino acid sequence: CASSSEAGYNTEAFF.

J is TRBJ2-7 and V is TRBV4-1, with 7 bases identical to TRBD1. CDR1 and CDR2 from the germline V gene are MGHRA and YSYEKL. V dropped 1 base and J dropped 6; count of bases not matched to a gene: 9. There are 15 residues in the CDR3. The CDR3 sequence: CASSQGWGQIPEQYF. CDR3 DNA: TGCGCCAGCAGCCAAGGATGGGGACAGATTCCCGAGCAGTACTTC.

This clone showed up just once. The V call is TRBV27, the J call TRBJ2-7, with 11 bases aligning to TRBD2. The CDR3 spans 16 residues. With 3 bases clipped from V and 3 bases from J, the junction kept 7 bases outside the gene matches. Germline CDR1 is MNHEY and CDR2 is SMNVEV (reference sequence). As DNA, the CDR3 is TGTGCCAGCAGTTTTCCGCCCGGGACTAGCGGCTACGAGCAGTACTTC. The encoded protein is CASSFPPGTSGYEQYF.

The chain has TRBV27 and TRBJ2-5; D remains ambiguous. The CDR3 runs 14 residues. Trimming shortened V by 2 bases and J by 0 bases, and 7 bases separated the two germline ends. Germline V lookup: CDR1 MNHEY, CDR2 SMNVEV (reference sequence). CDR3 coding DNA: TGTGCCAGCAGTTTAGTAGGTCACCAAGAGACCCAGTACTTC. Protein: CASSLVGHQETQYF.

A remark on this clone: In the same sample, other DNA sequences code for this CDR3. The V and J genes are TRBV13 and TRBJ2-7, with D possibly being TRBD1 (6 bases). This CDR3 has 14 amino acids. The V gene lost 5 bases and the J gene lost 4 bases, with 15 bases spanning the gap. CDR1 PRHDT and CDR2 FYEKMQ come from the germline V gene (reference sequence). CDR3 in amino acids: CASSPGAGAYEQYF. The CDR3 DNA is TGTGCCAGCAGCCCCGGGGCAGGGGCTTACGAGCAGTACTTC.

This chain joins TRBV27 and TRBJ1-1; 7 bases are a match to TRBD1. The CDR3 consists of 15 residues. CDR1 and CDR2 from the germline V gene are MNHEY and SMNVEV (reference sequence). V lost 1 base, J lost 3 bases, and 5 bases stayed unmatched. In DNA, the CDR3 is TGTGCCAGCAGTTTATACGAGGGGGCGTACACTGAAGCTTTCTTT. As protein: CASSLYEGAYTEAFF.

The chain combines TRBV7-9 with TRBJ1-4, with TRBD1 matching over 8 bases. In germline, CDR1 is SEHNR, CDR2 FQNEAQ (reference sequence). V trimming: 5 bases; J trimming: 5 bases; junction bases outside the gene matches: 16. The CDR3 covers 18 residues. The CDR3 reads CASSQTLGQGPMNEKLFF. The CDR3 DNA sequence: TGTGCCAGCAGCCAAACCTTAGGACAGGGCCCTATGAATGAAAAACTGTTTTTT.

Of note for this clone: Other nucleotide sequences from this sample produce the same CDR3. The J gene is TRBJ2-7, the V gene TRBV28; the D is unclear. Trimming stripped 3 bases from V and 3 bases from J, with 6 bases between. CDR3 length: 12 residues. The germline CDR1 and CDR2 sequences are MDHEN and SYDVKM. DNA for the CDR3: TGTGCCAGCAGTTTTAACAGCTACGAGCAGTACTTC. Encoded protein: CASSFNSYEQYF.

V and J are TRBV7-9 and TRBJ2-5; D is uncertain. Germline V gives CDR1 SEHNR, CDR2 FQNEAQ (reference sequence). Trimming took off 0 bases at V and 2 bases at J, with 7 bases between the two ends. The CDR3 runs 14 residues. CDR3 in DNA: TGTGCCAGCAGCTTAGCGCCGAGTCAAGAGACCCAGTACTTC. It yields the protein CASSLAPSQETQYF.

The chain is built from TRBV7-9 and TRBJ2-7; D is possibly TRBD1 or TRBD2 (5 bases each). The CDR3 covers 12 residues. Per the germline V gene, CDR1 is SEHNR and CDR2 is FQNEAQ (reference sequence). Trimming removed 5 bases at V and 3 bases at J, with 8 bases between. The CDR3 reads CASSGDGYEQYF. The CDR3 DNA reads TGTGCCAGCAGCGGGGACGGCTACGAGCAGTACTTC. The whole variable domain, remainder taken from reference TRBV7-9 and TRBJ2-7, is DTGVSQNPRHKITKRGQNVTFRCDPISEHNRLYWYRQTLGQGPEFLTYFQNEAQLEKSRLLSDRFSAERPKGSFSTLEIQRTEQGDSAMYLCASSGDGYEQYFGPGTRLTVT.

This chain links TRBV13 with TRBJ2-7, with D unresolved. Germline V gives CDR1 PRHDT, CDR2 FYEKMQ (reference sequence). This CDR3 contains 14 residues. The V end was cut by 0 bases, the J end by 3 bases, with 9 bases between. CDR3 residues: CASSLGQIDYEQYF. The DNA of the CDR3 is TGTGCCAGCAGCTTAGGTCAGATCGACTACGAGCAGTACTTC.